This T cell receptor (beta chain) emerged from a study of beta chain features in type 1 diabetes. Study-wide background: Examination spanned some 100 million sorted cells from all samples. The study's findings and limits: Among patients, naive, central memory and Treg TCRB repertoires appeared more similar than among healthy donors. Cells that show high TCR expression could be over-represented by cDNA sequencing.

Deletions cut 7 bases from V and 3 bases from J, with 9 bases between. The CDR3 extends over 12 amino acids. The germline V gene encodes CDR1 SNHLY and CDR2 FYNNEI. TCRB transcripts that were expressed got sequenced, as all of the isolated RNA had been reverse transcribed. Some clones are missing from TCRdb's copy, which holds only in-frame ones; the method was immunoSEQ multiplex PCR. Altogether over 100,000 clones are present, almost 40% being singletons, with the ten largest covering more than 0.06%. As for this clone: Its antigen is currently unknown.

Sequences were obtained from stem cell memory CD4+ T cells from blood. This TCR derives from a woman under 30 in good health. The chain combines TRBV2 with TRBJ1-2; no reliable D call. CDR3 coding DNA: TGTGCCAGCAAAAGGAGATACTATGGCTACACCTTC. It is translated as CASKRRYYGYTF.